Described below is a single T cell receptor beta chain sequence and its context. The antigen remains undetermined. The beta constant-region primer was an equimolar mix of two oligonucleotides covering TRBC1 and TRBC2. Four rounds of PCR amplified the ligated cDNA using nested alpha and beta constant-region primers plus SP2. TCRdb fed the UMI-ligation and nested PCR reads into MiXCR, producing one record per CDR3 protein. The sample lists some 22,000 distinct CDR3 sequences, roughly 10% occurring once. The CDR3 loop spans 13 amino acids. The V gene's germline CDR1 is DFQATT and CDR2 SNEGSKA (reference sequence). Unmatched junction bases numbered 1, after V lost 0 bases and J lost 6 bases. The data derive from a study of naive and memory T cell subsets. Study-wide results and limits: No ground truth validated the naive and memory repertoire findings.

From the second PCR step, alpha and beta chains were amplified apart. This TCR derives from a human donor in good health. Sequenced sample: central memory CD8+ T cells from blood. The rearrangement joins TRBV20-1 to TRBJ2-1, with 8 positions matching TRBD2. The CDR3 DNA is TGCAGTGCTAGAGATCTAGCGGGCAATGAGCAGTTCTTC. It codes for CSARDLAGNEQFF.